This T cell receptor beta chain originates from a study of blood T cell repertoires in COVID-19. The wider study: Samples taken during acute and convalescent COVID-19 were collected in the United States, Italy and Spain. T cells, B-cell-depleted T cells, or PBMCs provided the cDNA or gDNA that served as material.

This clone was counted once. The CDR3 covers 13 residues. Germline V gives CDR1 SGDLS, CDR2 YYNGEE. Losses at the gene ends were 0 bases for V and 5 bases for J; bases not matched to a gene: 2. One Seattle source followed patients from active infection through their disease course. The authors' processing: Nucleated cell counts were estimated from reference gene primer amplification. Generated by immunoSEQ multiplex PCR, the TCRdb table keeps only in-frame clones and is missing some. From that table come the V and J calls and clone size; the DNA was used to work out D and trimming. The sample shows about 290,000 clones, nearly 90% of them seen only once.

What was sequenced was peripheral blood. The chain recombines TRBV9 with TRBJ2-7, with 7 bases aligning to TRBD2. The receptor comes from a young woman with COVID-19, enrolled during active disease. The CDR3 region has the DNA TGTGCCAGCAGCGTAGACAGCGGGAACGAGCAGTACTTC. It yields the protein CASSVDSGNEQYF.